Presented here are 15 T cell receptor beta chains from one specimen sequenced in a study of cytomegalovirus exposure and HLA in healthy donors. The PCR employed 60 Vbeta primers together with 13 Jbeta primers. Some clones are missing from TCRdb's copy, which holds only in-frame ones; the method was immunoSEQ multiplex PCR. The table records about 170,000 clones, 76% of them present only once. The material sequenced was PBMCs. All receptors come from a female donor in good health and CMV-seronegative.

This clone was seen a few times. The chain links TRBV28 to TRBJ1-2, with 7 bases fitting TRBD1. CDR1 and CDR2 from the germline V gene are MDHEN and SYDVKM. The J segment lost 8 bases and the V segment lost 5 bases, leaving 8 bases of the junction unmatched. The CDR3 runs to 13 residues. The CDR3: CASSPTGVEGYTF. The CDR3, as DNA: TGTGCCAGCAGTCCCACAGGGGTAGAAGGCTACACCTTC.

V and J are TRBV11-3 and TRBJ1-6; D is unresolved. Germline CDR1 and CDR2: SGHNT and YENEEA. Trimming took off 4 bases at V and 7 bases at J, with 11 bases between the two ends. The CDR3 consists of 14 residues. CDR3 in amino acids: CASSYGVINSPLHF. CDR3 DNA sequence: TGTGCCAGCAGCTACGGGGTAATAAATTCACCCCTCCACTTT.

This chain joins TRBV4-2 and TRBJ1-5, with D unresolved. This CDR3 is built from 14 residues. The germline V and J ends were trimmed by 1 base and 7 bases, with 11 bases remaining between them. The V gene's germline CDR1 is LGHNA and CDR2 YNFKEQ. The CDR3 protein is CASSQVQVGQPQHF. CDR3 DNA sequence: TGTGCCAGCAGCCAAGTTCAGGTTGGGCAGCCCCAGCATTTT.

The genes are TRBV30 and TRBJ2-7; TRBD1 matches at 9 bases. Losses at the gene ends were 4 bases for V and 2 bases for J; bases not matched to a gene: 6. Looked up from germline, CDR1 is GTSNPN and CDR2 is SVGIG (reference sequence). The CDR3 runs 14 residues. CDR3 loop: CAWTPGQGPYEQYF. CDR3 bases: TGTGCCTGGACTCCGGGACAGGGACCCTACGAGCAGTACTTC.

The chain carries TRBV6-1 and TRBJ2-4; D may match TRBD1 or TRBD2 (7 bases each). V lost 10 bases and J lost 6, with 16 bases in between. From germline, CDR1 is MNHNS and CDR2 SASEGT. This CDR3 has 13 residues. The CDR3 region is CAIRGGIRNIQYF. The DNA for the CDR3 is TGTGCCATCAGGGGGGGTATCCGAAACATTCAGTACTTC.

The V gene is TRBV5-5, the J gene TRBJ1-4; 10 nucleotides agree with TRBD1. Losses at the gene ends were 0 bases for V and 7 bases for J; bases not matched to a gene: 3. The CDR3 is 15 amino acids. Germline V gene data show CDR1 as SGHKS and CDR2 as YYEKEE (reference sequence). The DNA for the CDR3 is TGTGCCAGCAGCTTGGGCGGACAGGGGGTTGAAAAACTGTTTTTT. Its protein is CASSLGGQGVEKLFF.

A single count supports this clone. CDR3 in amino acids: CASSLGTLALQETQYF. DNA of the CDR3: TGTGCCAGCAGCTTAGGGACTCTAGCTTTACAAGAGACCCAGTACTTC. This chain uses TRBV7-2 with TRBJ2-5, with D possibly matching TRBD2 (5 bases). The V gene's germline CDR1 is SGHTA and CDR2 FQGNSA. This CDR3 has 16 residues. The V end lost 1 base, the J end lost 2 bases, and 14 bases lay between the germline ends.

The chain is built from TRBV5-1 and TRBJ1-1; D is unresolved. The V gene's germline CDR1 is SGHRS and CDR2 YFSETQ. CDR3 length equals 14 residues. The V and J ends lost 3 bases and 4 bases respectively, with 13 bases between them. The CDR3 here is CASSSNSGSTEAFF. CDR3 nucleotides: TGCGCCAGCAGCTCGAACAGTGGAAGCACTGAAGCTTTCTTT.

The chain links TRBV4-3 to TRBJ2-5; D might be TRBD2 (6 bases). CDR1 is LGHNA and CDR2 is YSLEER in the germline V gene. The CDR3 length is 15 residues. Trimming shortened V by 3 bases and J by 1 base, and 12 bases separated the two germline ends. Here the CDR3 reads CASSHETRFQETQYF. The CDR3 DNA sequence: TGCGCCAGCAGCCATGAGACTAGATTCCAAGAGACCCAGTACTTC.

This rearrangement joins TRBV11-3 to TRBJ2-7; D remains ambiguous. The germline V gene has CDR1 SGHNT and CDR2 YENEEA. V lost 1 base, J lost 2 bases, and 9 bases lay in between. CDR3 length equals 14 residues. The CDR3 DNA is TGTGCCAGCAGCTTAGGGCCAAAGACCTACGAGCAGTACTTC. Translation gives CASSLGPKTYEQYF.

This clone turned up a few times. This chain connects TRBV10-3 to TRBJ2-5; possible D gene TRBD2, 6 bases. Trimming left V 0 bases short and J 9 bases short, with 17 bases between. CDR1 and CDR2 from the germline V gene are ENHRY and SYGVKD. The CDR3 loop spans 15 amino acids. This chain's CDR3 is CAISESRRGGGAQYF. The DNA of the CDR3 is TGTGCCATCAGTGAGTCTAGGCGGGGTGGAGGTGCCCAGTACTTC.

In its sample, this clone was seen a few times. V gene TRBV19 combines with J gene TRBJ1-1; 8 bases map to TRBD1. J gave up 6 bases and V 3 bases, and 12 bases lay outside the gene matches. Per the germline V gene, CDR1 is LNHDA and CDR2 is SQIVND (reference sequence). CDR3 length: 16 residues. CDR3: CASSIGSDRGKAEAFF. In DNA, the CDR3 is TGTGCCAGTAGTATTGGAAGCGACAGGGGAAAGGCTGAAGCTTTCTTT.

This clone was observed a few times. The gene calls are TRBV6-5 and TRBJ1-1; perhaps TRBD1 as D (6 bases). The CDR3 spans 14 residues. Between the trimmed V and J ends, which lost 6 bases and 4 bases, there was a span of 15 bases. Per germline, CDR1 MNHEY and CDR2 SVGAGI. CDR3 sequence reads: CASSSGRGSTEAFF. The CDR3 DNA sequence: TGTGCCAGCAGCTCGGGGAGGGGGTCCACTGAAGCTTTCTTT.

The chain combines TRBV27 with TRBJ1-1; 10 bases match TRBD1. The V gene end was trimmed by 7 bases and the J gene end by 6 bases; junction bases not matched to a gene: 8. Germline CDR1 MNHEY, CDR2 SMNVEV (reference sequence). The CDR3 has 14 residues. As DNA, the CDR3 is TGTGCCAGCATAAGGGACAGGGGAGGCGCTGAAGCTTTCTTT. Its translation is CASIRDRGGAEAFF.

This clone was counted only a few times. CDR3 in amino acids: CASSLPPAGLHNEQFF. CDR3 in DNA: TGCGCCAGCAGTCTCCCCCCAGCGGGACTACACAATGAGCAGTTCTTC. The V and J genes are TRBV5-1 and TRBJ2-1; 7 nucleotides line up with TRBD2. Germline V gene sequence: CDR1 SGHRS, CDR2 YFSETQ. The CDR3 has 16 residues. The trim removed 5 bases at V and 5 bases at J, leaving 13 bases unmatched.